The 27 T cell receptor beta chains given below trace back to one sample, sequenced in a study of spatial heterogeneity in lung cancer. General study results and limits: Counts that tracked tumor mutation counts were those of expanded intratumoral alpha and beta TCRs.

Which antigens these TCRs recognize remains unknown. TCRdb ran MiXCR on the 5' RACE reads and lists one entry per CDR3 protein. The data show about 4,000 distinct CDR3 sequences, roughly 6.3% seen once. As to time point: sample taken at primary tumor resection. Sequencing used lung tumor tissue, obtained at surgery. These TCRs come from a male donor with early-stage non-small cell lung cancer.

Ten or more counts support this clonotype. This chain uses TRBV4-2 with TRBJ2-3; 9 nucleotides agree with TRBD2. The CDR3 covers 15 residues. Germline CDR1 and CDR2: LGHNA and YNFKEQ. Unmatched junction bases numbered 2, after V lost 0 bases and J lost 4 bases. The DNA for the CDR3 is TGTGCCAGCAGCCAAGAGCGGGGGGGCCCAGATACGCAGTATTTT. Translating it yields CASSQERGGPDTQYF.

This clonotype has a count of ten or more. The J gene is TRBJ2-3, the V gene TRBV9; 8 bases are a match to TRBD2. This CDR3 has 15 amino acids. V lost 4 bases and J lost 1; bases outside the gene matches: 5. Germline V lookup: CDR1 SGDLS, CDR2 YYNGEE. CDR3 residues: CASSTLTSGTDTQYF. As DNA, the CDR3 is TGTGCCAGCAGCACTTTGACTAGCGGCACAGATACGCAGTATTTT.

The V gene is TRBV12-3 or TRBV12-4, the J gene TRBJ2-7; weak D call: TRBD2 (6 bases). The CDR3 consists of 17 residues. V was trimmed by 3 bases and J by 5 bases, leaving 23 bases between them. CDR3 protein: CASSFPTGVRNKDEQYF. The DNA for the CDR3 is TGTGCCAGCAGTTTTCCTACGGGGGTAAGAAACAAGGACGAGCAGTACTTC.

At least ten counts were recorded for this clonotype. The chain has TRBV12-3 or TRBV12-4 and TRBJ2-5, with D possibly matching TRBD2 (5 bases). V lost 10 bases to trimming and J lost 2 bases, with 11 bases between them. CDR3 length: 12 amino acids. The CDR3 region has the DNA TGTGCCACCTCTTGGAGGCAAGAGACCCAGTACTTC. Encoded protein: CATSWRQETQYF.

This clonotype is medium-sized by share. The rearrangement joins TRBV5-1 to TRBJ1-1; 7 positions agree with TRBD1. Per germline, CDR1 SGHRS and CDR2 YFSETQ. CDR3 length: 15 residues. V gave up 0 bases and J gave up 3 bases; unmatched junction bases: 5. This CDR3 reads CASSLASGGDTEAFF. The CDR3 DNA is TGCGCCAGCAGCTTGGCGTCAGGGGGTGACACTGAAGCTTTCTTT.

This clonotype is judged medium-sized. The chain couples TRBV5-1 to TRBJ1-2, with D hard to call. The V gene's germline CDR1 is SGHRS and CDR2 YFSETQ. This CDR3 region has 15 residues. V shed 0 bases and J shed 4 bases, with 13 bases lying between them. CDR3 DNA sequence: TGCGCCAGCAGCTTGGAACGGGGTTCACCCTATGGCTACACCTTC. This gives the protein CASSLERGSPYGYTF.

This clonotype was detected many times. This chain connects TRBV15 to TRBJ1-2; D is uncertain. Germline V gene data show CDR1 as LNHNV and CDR2 as YYDKDF (reference sequence). CDR3 length: 13 residues. V lost 0 bases and J 4 bases, leaving 6 bases between the germline ends. This CDR3 reads CATSREGPYGYTF. In DNA form, the CDR3 reads TGTGCCACCAGCAGAGAAGGTCCCTATGGCTACACCTTC.

This clonotype ranks as medium-sized. V gene TRBV7-6 combines with J gene TRBJ2-7, with 8 bases matching TRBD2. This CDR3 comprises 14 residues. From germline, CDR1 is SGHVS and CDR2 FNYEAQ. V lost 5 bases, J lost 3 bases, and 6 bases stayed unmatched. The CDR3 here is CASSLGTSIYEQYF. The CDR3 bases are TGTGCCAGCAGCCTTGGGACTAGTATCTACGAGCAGTACTTC.

The chain combines TRBV7-2 with TRBJ2-1; TRBD2 matches 10 bases. V lost 3 bases, J lost 9 bases, and 2 bases stayed unmatched. Germline V gene lookup returns CDR1 SGHTA and CDR2 FQGNSA. The CDR3 covers 13 residues. CDR3 residues: CASSFLAGAEQFF. CDR3 DNA sequence: TGTGCCAGCAGCTTCCTAGCGGGAGCTGAGCAGTTCTTC.

This clonotype was counted many times. The chain employs TRBV20-1 and TRBJ2-2; 7 bases line up with TRBD2. The CDR3 consists of 17 residues. Germline CDR1 and CDR2: DFQATT and SNEGSKA (reference sequence). V was clipped by 3 bases and J by 0 bases; unmatched bases: 10. CDR3 nucleotide sequence: TGCAGTGCTAGGGATTCCAGCGGGACTGCGAACACCGGGGAGCTGTTTTTT. Its protein product is CSARDSSGTANTGELFF.

The chain combines TRBV4-1 with TRBJ2-3, with 11 bases matching TRBD2. Germline V gene sequence: CDR1 MGHRA, CDR2 YSYEKL. This CDR3 is built from 18 residues. With V trimmed by 0 bases and J by 5 bases, 10 bases remained unmatched. As DNA, the CDR3 is TGCGCCAGCAGCCAAGATCCCTCGCTAGCGGGAGGAGGAGATACGCAGTATTTT. This sequence encodes CASSQDPSLAGGGDTQYF.

In its sample, this clonotype ranks as medium-sized. The J gene is TRBJ2-3, the V gene TRBV24-1, with 9 bases lining up with TRBD2. This CDR3 spans 16 amino acids. The germline gives CDR1 KGHDR, CDR2 SFDVKD. V was clipped by 4 bases and J by 3 bases; unmatched bases: 7. The CDR3 loop reads CATSDNSGSWTDTQYF. The DNA of the CDR3 is TGTGCCACCAGTGACAATAGCGGGAGTTGGACAGATACGCAGTATTTT.

In its sample, this clonotype is medium-sized (0.01 to 0.1%). The chain carries TRBV28 and TRBJ2-7; TRBD1 matches at 7 bases. Germline V CDR1 and CDR2: MDHEN, SYDVKM. CDR3 length equals 13 residues. V dropped 11 bases and J dropped 1; count of bases not matched to a gene: 8. CDR3 sequence (DNA): TGTGCCGTCGGGGCAGGGGGTTCCTACGAGCAGTACTTC. It codes for CAVGAGGSYEQYF.

This clonotype was found many times. The chain employs TRBV20-1 and TRBJ2-1; 7 bases match TRBD2. From germline, CDR1 is DFQATT and CDR2 SNEGSKA (reference sequence). V was clipped by 3 bases and J by 7 bases; unmatched bases: 12. This CDR3 is built from 15 residues. Here the CDR3 DNA reads TGCAGTGCTAGGAACATTGGGAGGGCAAGGAATGAGCAGTTCTTC. This encodes CSARNIGRARNEQFF.

In its sample, this clonotype was seen a few times. The chain joins TRBV7-9 to TRBJ2-1; 7 bases line up with TRBD2. Unmatched junction bases numbered 8, after V lost 7 bases and J lost 2 bases. The CDR3 is made up of 15 amino acids. Germline CDR1 SEHNR, CDR2 FQNEAQ (reference sequence). This chain's CDR3 is CASMSLAGAYNEQFF. The CDR3 DNA sequence: TGTGCCAGCATGTCTCTGGCGGGGGCCTACAATGAGCAGTTCTTC.

The chain combines TRBV7-9 with TRBJ2-5; a weak D match, TRBD2 (6 bases). This CDR3 region has 14 residues. The V gene lost 7 bases and the J gene lost 2 bases, with 14 bases spanning the gap. CDR1 and CDR2 from the germline V gene are SEHNR and FQNEAQ (reference sequence). CDR3 nucleotide sequence: TGTGCCAGCACCCCCCGGGACTTTCAAGAGACCCAGTACTTC. Amino acid sequence: CASTPRDFQETQYF.

This clonotype was observed many times. The V and J genes are TRBV20-1 and TRBJ2-3; 12 bases are a match to TRBD2. V shed 3 bases, J shed 5 bases, and the junction held 3 bases outside the gene matches. Germline V gives CDR1 DFQATT, CDR2 SNEGSKA (reference sequence). The CDR3 totals 14 residues. The CDR3 spells CSARILAGGDTQYF. The CDR3 nucleotides are TGCAGTGCTAGGATACTAGCGGGGGGAGATACGCAGTATTTT.

This clonotype was counted many times. The gene calls are TRBV7-3 and TRBJ2-3; the match to TRBD2 covers 8 bases. V lost 5 bases, J lost 2 bases, and 6 bases stayed unmatched. This CDR3 is 15 amino acids long. Germline V gene data show CDR1 as SGHTA and CDR2 as FQGTGA. In DNA form, the CDR3 reads TGTGCCAGCAGCGCAAGCGGGGGAGACACAGATACGCAGTATTTT. Amino acids: CASSASGGDTDTQYF.

Relative to its sample, this clonotype is medium-sized. CDR3 sequence: CASSQDRDSSYEQYF. CDR3 bases: TGTGCCAGCAGCCAAGACCGGGACAGCTCCTACGAGCAGTACTTC. V gene TRBV14 combines with J gene TRBJ2-7; TRBD1 agrees at 7 bases. The J segment lost 0 bases and the V segment lost 0 bases, leaving 2 bases of the junction unmatched. The CDR3 totals 15 residues. CDR1 is SGHDN, CDR2 FVKESK, per germline. The variable domain in full, with the rest retrieved from reference TRBV14 and TRBJ2-7, is EAGVTQFPSHSVIEKGQTVTLRCDPISGHDNLYWYRRVMGKEIKFLLHFVKESKQDESGMPNNRFLAERTGGTYSTLKVQPAELEDSGVYFCASSQDRDSSYEQYFGPGTRLTVT.

The J gene is TRBJ1-4, the V gene TRBV28, with D unresolved. Deletions cut 2 bases from V and 3 bases from J, with 7 bases between. The CDR3 length is 14 residues. From germline, CDR1 is MDHEN and CDR2 SYDVKM. CDR3 sequence: CASSLAGPNEKLFF. CDR3 sequence (DNA): TGTGCCAGCAGTTTAGCCGGGCCTAATGAAAAACTGTTTTTT.

In its sample, this clonotype ranks as medium-sized. V and J are TRBV11-2 and TRBJ1-5, with TRBD1 matching over 9 bases. From germline, CDR1 is SGHAT and CDR2 FQNNGV. CDR3 length equals 15 residues. V was pared by 5 bases and J by 1 base, with 3 bases of the junction left unmatched. CDR3: CASSLTGGSNQPQHF. The DNA for the CDR3 is TGTGCCAGCAGCCTAACAGGGGGCAGCAATCAGCCCCAGCATTTT.

The chain carries TRBV4-2 and TRBJ1-2; a weak D match, TRBD1 (5 bases). Per germline, CDR1 LGHNA and CDR2 YNFKEQ. The V gene lost 0 bases and the J gene lost 6 bases, with 14 bases spanning the gap. CDR3 size: 15 residues. The CDR3 coding sequence is TGTGCCAGCAGCCAAGATCTGGGCAGGGCGGATGGCTACACCTTC. Translation gives CASSQDLGRADGYTF.

This clonotype was found many times. CDR3 coding DNA: TGTGCCAGCACCCTTCCCAGCGGGGGGGCCGGGAGGAATGAGCAGTTCTTC. Encoded protein: CASTLPSGGAGRNEQFF. This chain links TRBV12-3 or TRBV12-4 with TRBJ2-1, with 10 nucleotides matching TRBD2. The CDR3 covers 17 residues. V was pared by 7 bases and J by 7 bases, with 16 bases of the junction left unmatched.

This clonotype is labeled medium-sized. The chain recombines TRBV6-2 or TRBV6-3 with TRBJ1-5; 8 nucleotides align to TRBD1. The CDR3 contains 15 residues. Trimming removed 6 bases from V and 3 bases from J; junction bases left unmatched: 7. CDR1 is MNHEY and CDR2 is SVGEGT in the germline V gene. CDR3 coding DNA: TGTGCCAGCAGCCTCCGGACAGGGAACAATCAGCCCCAGCATTTT. Encoded protein: CASSLRTGNNQPQHF.

The J gene is TRBJ1-1, the V gene TRBV29-1; maybe TRBD1 (5 bases). The length of the CDR3 is 13 residues. Trimming took off 2 bases at V and 5 bases at J, with 12 bases between the two ends. The V gene's germline CDR1 is SQVTM and CDR2 ANQGSEA. The CDR3 region has the DNA TGCAGCGTTGAAAACGGGGCAAATACTGAAGCTTTCTTT. Its protein product is CSVENGANTEAFF. The full variable domain, completed using reference TRBV29-1 and TRBJ1-1, is SAVISQKPSRDICQRGTSLTIQCQVDSQVTMMFWYRQQPGQSLTLIATANQGSEATYESGFVIDKFPISRPNLTFSTLTVSNMSPEDSSIYLCSVENGANTEAFFGQGTRLTVV.

This clonotype counts as medium-sized. The chain couples TRBV7-6 to TRBJ1-4; D is unclear. This CDR3 contains 15 residues. V gave up 9 bases and J gave up 2 bases, with 16 bases separating them. Germline CDR1 and CDR2: SGHVS and FNYEAQ. The CDR3 reads CASGVAGGTNEKLFF. In DNA, the CDR3 is TGTGCCAGTGGAGTTGCGGGAGGGACTAATGAAAAACTGTTTTTT.

This clonotype qualifies as medium-sized. The V gene is TRBV20-1, the J gene TRBJ2-1, with TRBD2 matching 8 bases. The CDR3 is 16 residues long. Germline assignment: CDR1 DFQATT and CDR2 SNEGSKA (reference sequence). Trimming took 6 bases from V and 3 from J; bases not matched to a gene: 13. DNA of the CDR3: TGCAGTGCACTGGGGGCCGGGGGGGCCCTCTACAATGAGCAGTTCTTC. Residues: CSALGAGGALYNEQFF.